Below, 28 T cell receptor beta chains from the same sample are listed, as sequenced in a study of shared clonotypes between healthy human individuals. Profiled with immunoSEQ multiplex PCR; TCRdb holds only in-frame clones, not every one. The sample lists about 1 million clones; approximately 68% were seen once. Sequenced: memory CD4+ T cells sorted from blood. The sample's subset: CD45RA-negative fraction. Receptors were obtained from a man younger than 30 in good health.

The chain is built from TRBV6-5 and TRBJ1-5, with no clear D. Trimming pared 6 bases from V and 4 bases from J, leaving 7 bases between. This CDR3 comprises 12 residues. In germline, CDR1 is MNHEY, CDR2 SVGAGI. The CDR3 coding sequence is TGTGCCAGCAGGGGTATGAATCAGCCCCAGCATTTT. Translated: CASRGMNQPQHF.

The chain links TRBV10-2 to TRBJ2-3; 13 bases agree with TRBD2. V lost 6 bases, J lost 6 bases, and 6 bases stayed unmatched. The CDR3 is 15 residues long. Germline values: CDR1 WSHSY, CDR2 SAAADI. CDR3 protein: CASSPGLAGEDTQYF. The CDR3 DNA is TGCGCCAGCAGCCCCGGACTAGCGGGAGAGGATACGCAGTATTTT.

This clone appeared a single time. V gene TRBV18 combines with J gene TRBJ2-2, with no clear D. This CDR3 has 15 amino acids. Between the trimmed V and J ends, which lost 0 bases and 2 bases, there was a span of 7 bases. Germline assignment: CDR1 KGHSH and CDR2 LQKENI. The CDR3 loop is CASSPPKANTGELFF. CDR3 coding DNA: TGTGCCAGCTCACCACCGAAGGCCAACACCGGGGAGCTGTTTTTT.

The gene calls are TRBV5-1 and TRBJ2-7; the match to TRBD1 covers 8 bases. The CDR3 is 13 residues long. V shed 8 bases and J 2 bases; nucleotides not matched to a gene: 6. The germline V gene encodes CDR1 SGHRS and CDR2 YFSETQ. The CDR3 sequence: CASGQGPTYEQYF. CDR3 sequence (DNA): TGCGCCAGTGGACAGGGACCGACCTACGAGCAGTACTTC.

The V call is TRBV18, the J call TRBJ1-2, with D perhaps TRBD1 (5 bases). The CDR3 sequence is 12 residues long. Germline V CDR1 and CDR2: KGHSH, LQKENI. With 3 bases removed from V and 8 bases from J, the gap between germline ends came to 10 bases. CDR3 residues: CASSPTDMGYTF. DNA of the CDR3: TGTGCCAGCTCACCGACAGATATGGGCTACACCTTC.

The chain links TRBV7-2 to TRBJ2-1; TRBD2 aligns across 7 bases. From germline, CDR1 is SGHTA and CDR2 FQGNSA. This CDR3 contains 15 residues. The V and J ends lost 3 bases and 4 bases, in that order; junction bases with no gene match: 6. The CDR3 loop is CASSLASGQYNEQFF. In DNA, the CDR3 is TGTGCCAGCAGCTTGGCTAGCGGCCAGTACAATGAGCAGTTCTTC.

This clone was found once. The chain has TRBV19 and TRBJ1-1; D might be TRBD1 (5 bases). Trimming pared 7 bases from V and 5 bases from J, leaving 17 bases between. Germline CDR1 and CDR2: LNHDA and SQIVND (reference sequence). This CDR3 has 14 amino acids. This CDR3 is CASIPPGGWTEAFF. The DNA of the CDR3 is TGTGCCAGTATCCCCCCCGGGGGGTGGACTGAAGCTTTCTTT.

This rearrangement joins TRBV6-6 to TRBJ2-7, with D maybe TRBD1 (5 bases). In germline, CDR1 is MNHNY, CDR2 SVGAGI (reference sequence). This CDR3 comprises 15 residues. The germline V and J ends were trimmed by 0 bases and 10 bases, with 19 bases remaining between them. Here the CDR3 DNA reads TGTGCCAGCAGTTACTCGAAGTATGCGGACACAAGACAGTACTTC. Translated: CASSYSKYADTRQYF.

The chain uses TRBV5-4 and TRBJ1-4, with D unclear. V shed 6 bases and J shed 3 bases, with 12 bases lying between them. This CDR3 has 14 amino acids. Germline V gene lookup returns CDR1 SGHNT and CDR2 YYREEE (reference sequence). The CDR3 loop reads CASTMAGSNEKLFF. Here the CDR3 DNA reads TGTGCCAGCACCATGGCAGGTTCTAATGAAAAACTGTTTTTT.

The V and J genes are TRBV5-1 and TRBJ2-2, with a tentative D call TRBD1 (6 bases). From germline, CDR1 is SGHRS and CDR2 YFSETQ. V was shortened by 4 bases and J by 1 base, with 11 bases between the two germline ends. CDR3 length: 15 residues. DNA of the CDR3: TGCGCCAGCAGCCCAGTACAGGGGAACACCGGGGAGCTGTTTTTT. It encodes CASSPVQGNTGELFF.

V gene TRBV5-4 combines with J gene TRBJ1-1, with 9 bases fitting TRBD1. The germline gives CDR1 SGHNT, CDR2 YYREEE (reference sequence). The CDR3 runs to 15 residues. J gave up 4 bases and V 4 bases, and 8 bases lay outside the gene matches. The CDR3 region has the DNA TGTGCCAGCAGCCCCGGGACAGGGTTTGGCACTGAAGCTTTCTTT. Its translation: CASSPGTGFGTEAFF. Full variable domain (missing parts from reference TRBV5-4 and TRBJ1-1): ETGVTQSPTHLIKTRGQQVTLRCSSQSGHNTVSWYQQALGQGPQFIFQYYREEENGRGNFPPRFSGLQFPNYSSELNVNALELDDSALYLCASSPGTGFGTEAFFGQGTRLTVV.

The chain employs TRBV25-1 and TRBJ2-5; 8 nucleotides agree with TRBD2. The germline V gene has CDR1 MGHDK and CDR2 SYGVNS. CDR3 length equals 16 residues. The junction had 6 bases not matched to a gene; V was cut back by 2 bases and J by 1 base. CDR3 in DNA: TGTGCCAGCAGTGAACCCCGGGGGGGTCTCCAAGAGACCCAGTACTTC. Amino acids: CASSEPRGGLQETQYF.

V usage is TRBV27 and J usage is TRBJ2-1, with D possibly TRBD1 on 7 matching bases. The V gene's germline CDR1 is MNHEY and CDR2 SMNVEV (reference sequence). This CDR3 comprises 15 residues. The germline V and J ends were trimmed by 10 bases and 8 bases, with 24 bases remaining between them. The CDR3 loop reads CATRGGGTVGHEQFF. The CDR3 coding sequence is TGTGCCACCCGCGGAGGGGGGACAGTCGGGCATGAGCAGTTCTTC.

This clone has only one observation. This CDR3 is also generated by other DNA sequences in the sample. This CDR3 is CASRTANTEAFF. The DNA for the CDR3 is TGTGCCAGTAGGACAGCGAACACTGAAGCTTTCTTT. The chain couples TRBV28 to TRBJ1-1, with a tentative D call TRBD1 (6 bases). Trimming removed 9 bases at V and 1 base at J, with 9 bases between. This CDR3 spans 12 amino acids. Germline-derived CDR1 and CDR2 are MDHEN and SYDVKM.

J is TRBJ1-2 and V is TRBV28, with D unclear. The length of the CDR3 is 13 residues. V shed 1 base and J shed 4 bases, with 7 bases lying between them. Germline V lookup: CDR1 MDHEN, CDR2 SYDVKM. This chain's CDR3 is CASSLSGLYGYTF. The CDR3 region has the DNA TGTGCCAGCAGTTTATCTGGCCTCTATGGCTACACCTTC.

V and J are TRBV6-1 and TRBJ2-1; the D gene is possibly TRBD2 (6 bases). From germline, CDR1 is MNHNS and CDR2 SASEGT. V was shortened by 5 bases and J by 10 bases, with 18 bases between the two germline ends. This CDR3 contains 14 residues. CDR3: CASSWDREKSEQFF. DNA for the CDR3: TGTGCCAGCAGTTGGGACCGGGAGAAATCGGAGCAGTTCTTC.

The chain is built from TRBV5-1 and TRBJ2-3, with 8 nucleotides matching TRBD2. CDR1 is SGHRS, CDR2 YFSETQ, per germline. The V gene end was trimmed by 3 bases and the J gene end by 0 bases; junction bases not matched to a gene: 3. The CDR3 contains 15 residues. CDR3 protein: CASSSSGRSTDTQYF. CDR3 in DNA: TGCGCCAGCAGCTCGAGCGGGAGAAGCACAGATACGCAGTATTTT.

V is TRBV7-2 and J is TRBJ2-5; 8 bases match TRBD1. This CDR3 is built from 14 residues. CDR1 SGHTA and CDR2 FQGNSA come from the germline V gene. Trimming took 5 bases from V and 5 from J; bases not matched to a gene: 7. CDR3 DNA sequence: TGTGCCAGCAGCCCCCGCGGGACAGGCGAGACCCAGTACTTC. Protein: CASSPRGTGETQYF.

The chain uses TRBV19 and TRBJ1-2, with TRBD1 matching over 9 bases. V was pared by 4 bases and J by 6 bases, with 12 bases of the junction left unmatched. The CDR3 loop spans 16 amino acids. Germline-derived CDR1 and CDR2 are LNHDA and SQIVND (reference sequence). This CDR3 reads CASSRTGATGADGYTF. The DNA of the CDR3 is TGTGCCAGTAGTAGGACAGGGGCCACAGGGGCCGATGGCTACACCTTC. Using reference TRBV19 and TRBJ1-2 for the parts outside the CDR3, the full variable domain is DGGITQSPKYLFRKEGQNVTLSCEQNLNHDAMYWYRQDPGQGLRLIYYSQIVNDFQKGDIAEGYSVSREKKESFPLTVTSAQKNPTAFYLCASSRTGATGADGYTFGSGTRLTVV.

DNA for the CDR3: TGTGCCAGCAGCGGGGGGGGCTCCTACAATGAGCAGTTCTTC. Its translation is CASSGGGSYNEQFF. The chain combines TRBV25-1 with TRBJ2-1; 8 nucleotides agree with TRBD2. After removal of 6 bases from V and 0 bases from J, the junction contained 1 base not matched to a gene. Germline CDR1 and CDR2: MGHDK and SYGVNS. CDR3 length: 14 residues.

This clone occurred a few times. The rearrangement uses TRBV10-3 and TRBJ1-5, with D maybe TRBD1 (5 bases). Germline-derived CDR1 and CDR2 are ENHRY and SYGVKD. V was clipped by 4 bases and J by 4 bases, with 11 bases between them. This CDR3 contains 14 residues. The CDR3 nucleotides read TGTGCCATCAGTGCTGGCAGGGAAAATCAGCCCCAGCATTTT. This sequence encodes CAISAGRENQPQHF.

The CDR3 sequence is CASSLSTYEQFF. The CDR3 bases are TGTGCCAGCAGCTTATCTACCTATGAGCAGTTCTTC. This rearrangement joins TRBV7-3 to TRBJ2-1; the D is unclear. CDR3 length: 12 residues. V lost 2 bases and J lost 8, with 7 bases in between. Germline CDR1 and CDR2: SGHTA and FQGTGA.

V usage is TRBV10-1 and J usage is TRBJ2-5; no definite D call. This CDR3 region has 13 residues. Trimming pared 4 bases from V and 3 bases from J, leaving 9 bases between. CDR1 is WNHNN, CDR2 SYGVQD, per germline (reference sequence). DNA of the CDR3: TGCGCCAGCAGTGCTACACTAAAAGAGACCCAGTACTTC. This sequence encodes CASSATLKETQYF.

This clone was detected once. The genes are TRBV7-9 and TRBJ1-6, with D unresolved. Looked up from germline, CDR1 is SEHNR and CDR2 is FQNEAQ (reference sequence). V shed 2 bases and J shed 5 bases, with 10 bases lying between them. This CDR3 is built from 15 residues. The DNA for the CDR3 is TGTGCCAGCAGCTTACTAAGCGGCGATAATTCACCCCTCCACTTT. Translation gives CASSLLSGDNSPLHF.

This clone appeared once. The genes are TRBV11-2 and TRBJ1-2; D gene uncertain. Germline V CDR1 and CDR2: SGHAT, FQNNGV. Trimming pared 6 bases from V and 4 bases from J, leaving 9 bases between. The CDR3 runs to 12 residues. The CDR3 region is CASSREIYGYTF. The CDR3 coding sequence is TGTGCCAGCAGTAGGGAGATCTATGGCTACACCTTC. Combining the CDR3 with reference TRBV11-2 and TRBJ1-2 gives the whole variable domain EAGVAQSPRYKIIEKRQSVAFWCNPISGHATLYWYQQILGQGPKLLIQFQNNGVVDDSQLPKDRFSAERLKGVDSTLKIQPAKLEDSAVYLCASSREIYGYTFGSGTRLTVV.

V usage is TRBV9 and J usage is TRBJ1-6, with a tentative D call TRBD1 (6 bases). Germline-derived CDR1 and CDR2 are SGDLS and YYNGEE. V was clipped by 7 bases and J by 7 bases, with 15 bases between them. The CDR3 consists of 14 residues. CDR3 in amino acids: CASGAGVENSPLHF. The CDR3 DNA reads as TGTGCCAGCGGGGCAGGGGTAGAGAATTCACCCCTCCACTTT.

The V and J genes are TRBV19 and TRBJ1-5; D gene unclear. This CDR3 contains 13 residues. In germline, CDR1 is LNHDA, CDR2 SQIVND (reference sequence). Between the trimmed V and J ends, which lost 8 bases and 6 bases, there was a span of 14 bases. The CDR3 sequence is CASRAPIGQPQHF. The CDR3 DNA reads as TGTGCCAGTCGGGCTCCGATCGGTCAGCCCCAGCATTTT.

The table lists this clone with a few counts. The V call is TRBV9, the J call TRBJ2-3; 8 nucleotides match TRBD2. Looked up from germline, CDR1 is SGDLS and CDR2 is YYNGEE. With 0 bases clipped from V and 4 bases from J, the junction kept 7 bases outside the gene matches. CDR3 length equals 16 residues. The CDR3 here is CASSVAAGGGADTQYF. The CDR3 bases are TGTGCCAGCAGCGTAGCTGCCGGGGGGGGAGCAGATACGCAGTATTTT.